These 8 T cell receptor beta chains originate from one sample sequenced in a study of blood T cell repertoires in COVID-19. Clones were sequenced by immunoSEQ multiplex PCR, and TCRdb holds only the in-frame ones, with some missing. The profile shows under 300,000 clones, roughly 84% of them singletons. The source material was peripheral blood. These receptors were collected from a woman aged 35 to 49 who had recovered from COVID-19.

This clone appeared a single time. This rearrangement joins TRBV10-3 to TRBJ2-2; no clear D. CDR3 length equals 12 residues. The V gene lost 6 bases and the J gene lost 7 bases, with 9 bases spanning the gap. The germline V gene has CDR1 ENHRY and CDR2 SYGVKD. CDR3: CAISVTVGELFF. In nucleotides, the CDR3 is TGTGCCATCAGCGTAACTGTCGGGGAGCTGTTTTTT.

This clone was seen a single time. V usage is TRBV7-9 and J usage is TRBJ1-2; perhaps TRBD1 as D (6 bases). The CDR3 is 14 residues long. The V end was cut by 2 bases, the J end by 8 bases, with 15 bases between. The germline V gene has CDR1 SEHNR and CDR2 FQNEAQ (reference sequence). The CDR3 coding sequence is TGTGCCAGCAGCTTATTCGAGACAGGTTTAGGCTACACCTTC. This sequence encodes CASSLFETGLGYTF.

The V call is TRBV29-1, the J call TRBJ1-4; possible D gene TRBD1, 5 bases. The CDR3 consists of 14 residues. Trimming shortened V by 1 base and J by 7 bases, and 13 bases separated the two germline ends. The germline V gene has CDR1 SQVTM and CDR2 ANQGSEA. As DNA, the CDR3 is TGCAGCGTTGAAGGGCAGGGTTTCGGTGAAAAACTGTTTTTT. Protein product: CSVEGQGFGEKLFF.

The CDR3 loop is CASSPGQGISTDTQYF. The CDR3, as DNA: TGTGCCAGCAGCCCCGGACAGGGGATTAGCACAGATACGCAGTATTTT. The J gene is TRBJ2-3, the V gene TRBV11-2, with 9 positions matching TRBD1. CDR3 length: 16 residues. With V trimmed by 5 bases and J by 0 bases, 6 bases remained unmatched. Germline CDR1 is SGHAT and CDR2 is FQNNGV.

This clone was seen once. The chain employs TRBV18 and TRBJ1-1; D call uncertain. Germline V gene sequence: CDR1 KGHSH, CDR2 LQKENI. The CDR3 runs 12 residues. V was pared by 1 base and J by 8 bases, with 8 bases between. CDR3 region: CASSPQGGEAFF. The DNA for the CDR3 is TGTGCCAGCTCACCACAGGGAGGGGAAGCTTTCTTT.

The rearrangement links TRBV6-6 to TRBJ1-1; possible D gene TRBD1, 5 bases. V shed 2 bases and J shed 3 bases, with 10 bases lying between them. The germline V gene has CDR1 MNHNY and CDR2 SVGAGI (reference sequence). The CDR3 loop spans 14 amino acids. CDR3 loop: CASSYGGTDTEAFF. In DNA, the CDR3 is TGTGCCAGCAGTTACGGGGGGACGGACACTGAAGCTTTCTTT.

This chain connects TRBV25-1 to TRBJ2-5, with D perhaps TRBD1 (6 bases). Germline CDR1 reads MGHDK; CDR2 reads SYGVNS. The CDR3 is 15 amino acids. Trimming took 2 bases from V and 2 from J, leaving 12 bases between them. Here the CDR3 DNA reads TGTGCCAGCAGTGAAGATTTCAGGGGACAAGAGACCCAGTACTTC. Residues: CASSEDFRGQETQYF.

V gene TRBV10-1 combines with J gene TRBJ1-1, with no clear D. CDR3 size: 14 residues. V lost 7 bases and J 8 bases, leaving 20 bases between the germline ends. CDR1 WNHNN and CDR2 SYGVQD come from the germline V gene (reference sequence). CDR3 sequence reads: CASTGSRESLEAFF. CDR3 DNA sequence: TGCGCCAGCACAGGTTCACGAGAGAGTCTGGAAGCTTTCTTT.